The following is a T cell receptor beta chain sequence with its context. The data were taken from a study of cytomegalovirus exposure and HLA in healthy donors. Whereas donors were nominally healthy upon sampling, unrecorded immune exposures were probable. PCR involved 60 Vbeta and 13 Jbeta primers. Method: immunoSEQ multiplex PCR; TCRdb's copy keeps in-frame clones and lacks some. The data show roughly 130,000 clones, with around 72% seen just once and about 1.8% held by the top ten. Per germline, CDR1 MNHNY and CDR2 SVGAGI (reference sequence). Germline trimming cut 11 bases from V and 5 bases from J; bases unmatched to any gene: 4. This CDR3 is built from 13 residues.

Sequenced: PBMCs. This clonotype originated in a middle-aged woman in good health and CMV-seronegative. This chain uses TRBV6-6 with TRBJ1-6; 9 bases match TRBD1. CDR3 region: CAGGTGNNSPLHF. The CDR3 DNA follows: TGTGCCGGAGGGACAGGGAATAATTCACCCCTCCACTTT.